This T cell receptor (beta chain) was identified during a study of STAT5B mutations in CD4+ large granular lymphocyte leukemia. Study-wide points: No patients shared main leukemic clonotypes, though roughly 27% appeared at low frequency elsewhere.

In the source study's methods: Productive clonotypes were detectable down to 2.59 x 10-5 frequency. Profiled with immunoSEQ multiplex PCR; TCRdb holds only in-frame clones, not every one. Clone size and V and J calls were adopted from that table, with D and trimming inferred from the DNA. The sample gives 30,000 or so clones, more than 60% of which show up once; around 2.3% is in the top ten. This clone was seen a handful of times. Antigen specificity is unknown. Trimming took off 3 bases at V and 2 bases at J, with 17 bases between the two ends. Germline CDR1 MGHRA, CDR2 YSYEKL. The CDR3 runs to 16 residues.

What was sequenced was CD4+ T cells from blood buffy coats. The source is a human donor in good health. This sequence joins TRBV4-1 and TRBJ2-7; D is possibly TRBD1 (6 bases). CDR3: CASSQDGTFTPYEQYF. The DNA of the CDR3 is TGCGCCAGCAGCCAGGACGGGACATTTACTCCCTACGAGCAGTACTTC.